These 21 T cell receptor beta chains were sequenced from one sample in a study of beta chain features in type 1 diabetes. Regarding the study as a whole: All four CD4+ subsets from Type 1 diabetes patients carried moderately but significantly shorter TCRB CDR3s.

For these TCRs, the target antigens are not known. The whole isolated RNA underwent reverse transcription, so sequencing captured expressed TCRB transcripts. The table came from immunoSEQ multiplex PCR; TCRdb's copy has only in-frame clones and leaves some out. The table includes almost 350,000 clones, approximately 9.7% detected once. Sequenced material: central memory CD4+ T cells from blood. Every receptor here comes from a man aged 30 to 39 with type 1 diabetes.

V gene TRBV30 combines with J gene TRBJ2-2; no clear D. Germline CDR1 reads GTSNPN; CDR2 reads SVGIG (reference sequence). The CDR3 consists of 15 residues. With 0 bases removed from V and 3 bases from J, the gap between germline ends came to 11 bases. CDR3: CAWSVFGIDTGELFF. The CDR3 DNA sequence: TGTGCCTGGAGTGTATTCGGCATAGACACCGGGGAGCTGTTTTTT.

This clone has a handful of counts. The J gene is TRBJ2-5, the V gene TRBV19; 8 nucleotides match TRBD1. After removal of 6 bases from V and 4 bases from J, the junction contained 7 bases not matched to a gene. The CDR3 has 14 amino acids. Germline-derived CDR1 and CDR2 are LNHDA and SQIVND (reference sequence). The CDR3 DNA sequence: TGTGCCAGTAGACCTGGGACAGGAGCAGAGACCCAGTACTTC. This codes for CASRPGTGAETQYF.

V gene TRBV13 combines with J gene TRBJ2-4; D is perhaps TRBD2 (5 bases). Germline CDR1 is PRHDT and CDR2 is FYEKMQ (reference sequence). This CDR3 region has 14 residues. The V end was cut by 0 bases, the J end by 5 bases, with 8 bases between. This CDR3 is CASSLGDGENIQYF. CDR3 nucleotide sequence: TGTGCCAGCAGCTTAGGCGACGGGGAAAACATTCAGTACTTC.

This clone was recorded many times. This CDR3 is also generated by other DNA sequences in the sample. This chain's CDR3 is CASSLQGDQPQHF. In nucleotides, the CDR3 is TGTGCCAGCAGCTTACAGGGCGATCAGCCCCAGCATTTT. The rearrangement joins TRBV7-2 to TRBJ1-5, with D tentatively TRBD1 (5 bases). V shed 2 bases and J shed 5 bases, with 7 bases lying between them. The CDR3 totals 13 residues. Germline loops: CDR1 SGHTA, CDR2 FQGNSA. Looking up the rest from reference TRBV7-2 and TRBJ1-5 gives the full variable domain: GAGVSQSPSNKVTEKGKDVELRCDPISGHTALYWYRQSLGQGLEFLIYFQGNSAPDKSGLPSDRFSAERTGGSVSTLTIQRTQQEDSAVYLCASSLQGDQPQHFGDGTRLSIL.

The V call is TRBV5-8, the J call TRBJ2-5; 12 bases line up with TRBD2. The CDR3 sequence is 16 residues long. CDR1 and CDR2 from the germline V gene are SGHTS and YDEGEE. Trimming at V came to 9 bases and at J to 0 bases, leaving 9 bases not matched to a gene. The CDR3 loop is CATLRSSGGDQETQYF. CDR3 in DNA: TGTGCCACACTTCGTTCTAGCGGGGGGGACCAAGAGACCCAGTACTTC.

V usage is TRBV5-6 and J usage is TRBJ1-4, with 8 bases aligning to TRBD1. The V segment lost 0 bases and the J segment 10 bases; nucleotides outside the gene matches: 11. Germline CDR1 and CDR2: SGHDT and YYEEEE. The CDR3 is made up of 16 amino acids. The CDR3: CASSLGPGQARRKLFF. The CDR3 nucleotides read TGTGCCAGCAGCTTGGGACCGGGACAGGCCCGCCGAAAACTGTTTTTT. The complete variable domain, with remaining parts taken from reference TRBV5-6 and TRBJ1-4, reads DAGVTQSPTHLIKTRGQQVTLRCSPKSGHDTVSWYQQALGQGPQFIFQYYEEEERQRGNFPDRFSGHQFPNYSSELNVNALLLGDSALYLCASSLGPGQARRKLFFGSGTQLSVL.

The chain is built from TRBV30 and TRBJ2-7; the D is unclear. V dropped 5 bases and J dropped 0 bases, with 11 bases sitting between them. There are 13 residues in the CDR3. Germline V gene data show CDR1 as GTSNPN and CDR2 as SVGIG (reference sequence). The CDR3 reads CAWALGLSYEQYF. Written as DNA, the CDR3 is TGTGCCTGGGCCTTAGGGCTCTCCTACGAGCAGTACTTC.

The V gene is TRBV9, the J gene TRBJ2-3; D is perhaps TRBD2 (6 bases). The CDR3 spans 17 residues. V was clipped by 2 bases and J by 0 bases, with 16 bases between them. The germline V gene encodes CDR1 SGDLS and CDR2 YYNGEE. CDR3 sequence: CASSVFGSGFSTDTQYF. In DNA form, the CDR3 reads TGTGCCAGCAGCGTTTTTGGAAGCGGGTTTAGCACAGATACGCAGTATTTT.

This clone was seen a handful of times. V gene TRBV10-3 combines with J gene TRBJ2-1; the match to TRBD2 covers 15 bases. Unmatched junction bases numbered 5, after V lost 2 bases and J lost 3 bases. Looked up from germline, CDR1 is ENHRY and CDR2 is SYGVKD. The length of the CDR3 is 18 residues. CDR3 nucleotide sequence: TGTGCCATCAGTGAGCCCCAGGGACTAGCGGGGGGCTACAATGAGCAGTTCTTC. This sequence encodes CAISEPQGLAGGYNEQFF.

A few counts support this clone. V usage is TRBV10-3 and J usage is TRBJ2-7; TRBD1 is a possible D gene (6 bases). The CDR3 spans 12 residues. The V end was cut by 5 bases, the J end by 2 bases, with 7 bases between. The germline CDR1 and CDR2 sequences are ENHRY and SYGVKD. The CDR3 DNA reads TGTGCCATCAGTCGACAGGCCTACGAGCAGTACTTC. Translation: CAISRQAYEQYF.

This clone showed up just once. The rearrangement links TRBV30 to TRBJ1-4; D call uncertain. The CDR3 extends over 14 amino acids. Germline V lookup: CDR1 GTSNPN, CDR2 SVGIG (reference sequence). Trimming took 2 bases from V and 1 from J, leaving 8 bases between them. The CDR3 DNA reads as TGTGCCTGGAGTACCATAGGAACTAATGAAAAACTGTTTTTT. Its translation: CAWSTIGTNEKLFF.

V and J are TRBV2 and TRBJ2-7; 10 bases are shared with TRBD1. This CDR3 comprises 13 residues. V shed 8 bases, J shed 3 bases, and the junction held 4 bases outside the gene matches. Germline CDR1 and CDR2: SNHLY and FYNNEI. For the CDR3, the DNA is TGTGCCAGCGGGGGACAGGGGAACTACGAGCAGTACTTC. Protein sequence: CASGGQGNYEQYF.

This clone occurred a few times. The chain links TRBV7-2 to TRBJ2-1, with D possibly TRBD2 on 6 matching bases. The CDR3 is 16 amino acids. The germline gives CDR1 SGHTA, CDR2 FQGNSA. V shed 5 bases and J shed 2 bases, with 16 bases lying between them. The CDR3: CASSLLGAGPYNEQFF. In nucleotides, the CDR3 is TGTGCCAGCAGCCTCCTCGGCGCGGGGCCCTACAATGAGCAGTTCTTC.

The chain is built from TRBV6-5 and TRBJ2-7; the match to TRBD1 covers 7 bases. The germline V gene has CDR1 MNHEY and CDR2 SVGAGI. The CDR3 is made up of 15 amino acids. V shed 7 bases and J 3 bases; nucleotides not matched to a gene: 12. CDR3 region: CASKRTGTELYEQYF. The CDR3 coding sequence is TGTGCCAGCAAGAGAACTGGGACAGAGCTCTACGAGCAGTACTTC.

In its sample, this clone was seen a few times. J is TRBJ1-6 and V is TRBV30; D not certain. V was pared by 0 bases and J by 15 bases, with 9 bases between. The length of the CDR3 is 11 residues. From germline, CDR1 is GTSNPN and CDR2 SVGIG (reference sequence). CDR3 sequence reads: CAWSVQRLLHF. CDR3 DNA sequence: TGTGCCTGGAGTGTCCAACGGCTCCTCCACTTT.

This clone occurred a few times. The chain joins TRBV19 to TRBJ2-1; D gene uncertain. Trimming took 2 bases from V and 7 from J, leaving 9 bases between them. Per the germline V gene, CDR1 is LNHDA and CDR2 is SQIVND (reference sequence). The CDR3 consists of 13 residues. The CDR3 reads CASSISDLNEQFF. In DNA form, the CDR3 reads TGTGCCAGTAGTATATCAGACCTTAATGAGCAGTTCTTC.

This clone was seen a handful of times. The chain uses TRBV14 and TRBJ2-6; D ambiguous. V lost 4 bases and J lost 0, with 16 bases in between. The V gene's germline CDR1 is SGHDN and CDR2 FVKESK. The CDR3 is 18 amino acids. The CDR3 DNA reads as TGTGCCAGCAGCCGGTATCTTGTCCGCCACTCTGGGGCCAACGTCCTGACTTTC. Residues: CASSRYLVRHSGANVLTF.

This chain connects TRBV5-4 to TRBJ2-3; TRBD1 matches at 10 bases. Germline trimming cut 3 bases from V and 5 bases from J; bases unmatched to any gene: 6. This CDR3 is 15 amino acids long. Germline V gene lookup returns CDR1 SGHNT and CDR2 YYREEE (reference sequence). CDR3 nucleotides: TGTGCCAGCAGCTCCCCCGGGACAGGGGTAGATACGCAGTATTTT. Protein: CASSSPGTGVDTQYF. Filled out from reference TRBV5-4 and TRBJ2-3, the complete variable domain reads ETGVTQSPTHLIKTRGQQVTLRCSSQSGHNTVSWYQQALGQGPQFIFQYYREEENGRGNFPPRFSGLQFPNYSSELNVNALELDDSALYLCASSSPGTGVDTQYFGPGTRLTVL.

About this clone: Sequence at one end of the junction differs from germline and may be a read error. The rearrangement uses TRBV7-2 and TRBJ1-6, with a weak D call TRBD1 (6 bases). CDR1 is SGHTA, CDR2 FQGNSA, per germline. The CDR3 has 15 residues. The CDR3 region has the DNA TGCGCCAGCAGCCAAGAAACAGGGTATAATTCACCCCTCCACTTT. Amino acid sequence: CASSQETGYNSPLHF.

The chain carries TRBV10-3 and TRBJ2-7; TRBD2 might be the D (6 bases). This CDR3 region has 15 residues. The germline V gene encodes CDR1 ENHRY and CDR2 SYGVKD. V lost 4 bases and J lost 7, with 20 bases in between. CDR3 nucleotide sequence: TGTGCCATCAGTGTAAGGGGAGGCTACTACGAGGAGCAGTACTTC. Encoded protein: CAISVRGGYYEEQYF.

The chain joins TRBV6-5 to TRBJ1-1; unclear D gene. The CDR3 has 12 amino acids. Germline V gives CDR1 MNHEY, CDR2 SVGAGI. The germline V and J ends were trimmed by 10 bases and 1 base, with 10 bases remaining between them. The DNA of the CDR3 is TGTGCCATCTTCGACGGGAACACTGAAGCTTTCTTT. Its translation: CAIFDGNTEAFF.